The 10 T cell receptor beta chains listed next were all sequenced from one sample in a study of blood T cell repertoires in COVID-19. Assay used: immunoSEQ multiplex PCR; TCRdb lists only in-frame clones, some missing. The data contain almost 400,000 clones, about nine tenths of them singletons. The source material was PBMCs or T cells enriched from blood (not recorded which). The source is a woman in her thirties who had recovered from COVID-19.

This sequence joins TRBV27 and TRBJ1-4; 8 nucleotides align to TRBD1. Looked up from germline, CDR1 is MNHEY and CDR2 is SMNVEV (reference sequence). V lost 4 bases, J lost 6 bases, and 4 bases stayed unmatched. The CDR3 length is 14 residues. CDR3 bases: TGTGCCAGCAGTTCTACAGGGGGGTATGAAAAACTGTTTTTT. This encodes CASSSTGGYEKLFF.

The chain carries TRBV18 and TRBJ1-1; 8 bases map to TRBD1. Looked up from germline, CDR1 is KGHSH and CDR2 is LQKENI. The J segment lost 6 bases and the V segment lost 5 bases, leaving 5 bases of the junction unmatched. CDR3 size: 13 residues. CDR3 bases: TGTGCCAGCTCATCTGAACAGGGGGCTGAAGCTTTCTTT. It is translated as CASSSEQGAEAFF.

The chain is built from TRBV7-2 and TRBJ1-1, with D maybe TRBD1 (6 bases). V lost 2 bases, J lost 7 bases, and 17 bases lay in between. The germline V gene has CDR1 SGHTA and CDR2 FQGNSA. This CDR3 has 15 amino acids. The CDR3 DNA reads TGTGCCAGCAGCTTACAGAGTACGACAGGAGATGAAGCTTTCTTT. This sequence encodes CASSLQSTTGDEAFF.

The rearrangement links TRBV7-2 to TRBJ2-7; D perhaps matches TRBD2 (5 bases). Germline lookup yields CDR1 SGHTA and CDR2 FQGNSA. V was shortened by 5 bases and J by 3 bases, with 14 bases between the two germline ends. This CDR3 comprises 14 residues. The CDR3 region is CASSLRTGDYEQYF. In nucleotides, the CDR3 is TGTGCCAGCAGCCTACGGACTGGTGACTACGAGCAGTACTTC.

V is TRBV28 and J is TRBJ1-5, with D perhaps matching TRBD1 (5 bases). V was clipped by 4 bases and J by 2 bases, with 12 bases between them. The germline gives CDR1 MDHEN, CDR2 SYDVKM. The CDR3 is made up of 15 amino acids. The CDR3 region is CASSSPGRGNQPQHF. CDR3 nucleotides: TGTGCCAGCAGTTCCCCGGGCAGGGGCAATCAGCCCCAGCATTTT.

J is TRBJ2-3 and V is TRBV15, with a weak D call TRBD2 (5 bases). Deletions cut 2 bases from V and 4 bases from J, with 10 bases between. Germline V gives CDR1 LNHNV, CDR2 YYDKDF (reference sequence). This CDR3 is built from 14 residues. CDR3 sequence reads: CATSRIGGPDTQYF. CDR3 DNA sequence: TGTGCCACCAGCAGAATTGGAGGTCCAGATACGCAGTATTTT.

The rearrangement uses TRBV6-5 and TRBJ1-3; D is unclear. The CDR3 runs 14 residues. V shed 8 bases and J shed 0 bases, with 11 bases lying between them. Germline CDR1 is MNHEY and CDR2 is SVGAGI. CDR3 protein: CASSPHSSGNTIYF. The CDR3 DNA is TGTGCCAGCTCACCCCATAGCTCTGGAAACACCATATATTTT.

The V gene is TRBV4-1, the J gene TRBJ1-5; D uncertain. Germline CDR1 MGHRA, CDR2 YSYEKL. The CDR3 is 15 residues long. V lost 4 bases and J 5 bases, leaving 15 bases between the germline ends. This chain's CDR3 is CASSLATGRYQPQHF. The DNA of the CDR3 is TGCGCCAGCAGCCTCGCGACCGGGAGGTATCAGCCCCAGCATTTT.

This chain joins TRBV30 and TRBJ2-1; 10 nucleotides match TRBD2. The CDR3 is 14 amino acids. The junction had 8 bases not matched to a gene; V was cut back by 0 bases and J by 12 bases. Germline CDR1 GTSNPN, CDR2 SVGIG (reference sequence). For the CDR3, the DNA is TGTGCCTGGAGTGTACAGTCTAGCGGGAGCCGGCAGTTCTTC. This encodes CAWSVQSSGSRQFF.

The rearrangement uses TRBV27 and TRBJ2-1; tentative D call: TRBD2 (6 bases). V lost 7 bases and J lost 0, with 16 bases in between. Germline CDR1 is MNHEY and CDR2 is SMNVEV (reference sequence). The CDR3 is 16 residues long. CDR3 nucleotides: TGTGCCAGCACCCCGATTAGCGGAGACTCCTACAATGAGCAGTTCTTC. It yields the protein CASTPISGDSYNEQFF.